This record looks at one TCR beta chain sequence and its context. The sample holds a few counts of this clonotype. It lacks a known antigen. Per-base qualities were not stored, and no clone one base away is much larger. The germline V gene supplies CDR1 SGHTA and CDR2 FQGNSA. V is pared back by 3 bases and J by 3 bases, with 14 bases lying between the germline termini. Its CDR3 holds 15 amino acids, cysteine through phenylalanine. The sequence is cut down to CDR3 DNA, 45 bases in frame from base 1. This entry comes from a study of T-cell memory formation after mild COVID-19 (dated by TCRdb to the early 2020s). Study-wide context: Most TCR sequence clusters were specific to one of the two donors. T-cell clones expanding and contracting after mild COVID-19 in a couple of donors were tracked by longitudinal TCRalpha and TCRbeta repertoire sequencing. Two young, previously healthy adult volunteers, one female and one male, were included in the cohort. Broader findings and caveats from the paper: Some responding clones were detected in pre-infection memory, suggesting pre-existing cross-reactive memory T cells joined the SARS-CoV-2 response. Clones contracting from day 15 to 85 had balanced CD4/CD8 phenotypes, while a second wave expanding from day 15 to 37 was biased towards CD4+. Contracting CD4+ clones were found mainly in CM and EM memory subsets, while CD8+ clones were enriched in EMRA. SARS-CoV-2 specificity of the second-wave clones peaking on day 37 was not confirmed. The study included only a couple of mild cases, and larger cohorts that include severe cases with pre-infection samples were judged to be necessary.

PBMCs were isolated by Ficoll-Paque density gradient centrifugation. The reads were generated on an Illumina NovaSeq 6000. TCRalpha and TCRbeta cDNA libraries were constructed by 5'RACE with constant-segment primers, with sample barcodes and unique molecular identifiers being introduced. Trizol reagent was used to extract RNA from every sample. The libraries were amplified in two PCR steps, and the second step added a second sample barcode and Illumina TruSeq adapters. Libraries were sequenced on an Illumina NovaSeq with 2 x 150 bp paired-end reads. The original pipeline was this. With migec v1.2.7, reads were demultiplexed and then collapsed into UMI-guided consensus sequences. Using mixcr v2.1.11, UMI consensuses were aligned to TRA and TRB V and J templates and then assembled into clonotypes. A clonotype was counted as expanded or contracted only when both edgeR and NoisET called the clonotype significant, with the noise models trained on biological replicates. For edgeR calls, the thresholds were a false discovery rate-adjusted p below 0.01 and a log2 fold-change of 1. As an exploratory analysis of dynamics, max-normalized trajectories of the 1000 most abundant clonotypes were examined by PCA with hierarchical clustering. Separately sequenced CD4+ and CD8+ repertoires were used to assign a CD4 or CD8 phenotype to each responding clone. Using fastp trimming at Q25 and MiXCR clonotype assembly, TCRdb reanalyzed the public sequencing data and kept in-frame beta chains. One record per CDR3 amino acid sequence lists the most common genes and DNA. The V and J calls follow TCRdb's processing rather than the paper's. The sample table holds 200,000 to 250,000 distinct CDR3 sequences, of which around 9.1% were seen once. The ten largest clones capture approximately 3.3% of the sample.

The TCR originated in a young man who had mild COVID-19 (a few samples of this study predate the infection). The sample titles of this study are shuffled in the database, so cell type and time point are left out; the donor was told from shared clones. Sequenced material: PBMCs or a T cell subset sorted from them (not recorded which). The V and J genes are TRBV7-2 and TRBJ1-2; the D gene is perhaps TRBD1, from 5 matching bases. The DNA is TGTGCCAGCAGCTTTTCACGGAGGGGAGACTATGGCTACACCTTC. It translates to CASSFSRRGDYGYTF.